This is a list of T cell receptor beta chains from one sample in a study of identical twins. TCRdb re-called the 5' RACE reads through MiXCR, storing one row per CDR3 protein. The sample yields approximately 1.8 million distinct CDR3 sequences, 25% to 35% seen once. The specimen sequenced was cord blood. The origin of the receptors is a newborn girl in good health. The CDR3 runs from the conserved cysteine through the conserved F or W. The order of the fields is CDR3 DNA, CDR3 protein, D gene, V gene, clone size, J gene. A D gene is named only where the DNA matches it firmly. Clone sizes are given selectively: once, few, many, or a class where the clone is expanded.

CDR3nt: TGTGCCAGCAGGTACAGGGGGCCTCTCAACAATGAGCAGTTCTTC
CDR3aa: CASRYRGPLNNEQFF
d_gene: TRBD1
v_gene: TRBV5-6
abundance: .
j_gene: TRBJ2-1

CDR3nt: TGTGCCAGCACCCGTCTGGGACAAGCACTAGCGGGTCCCACAGATACGCAGTATTTT
CDR3aa: CASTRLGQALAGPTDTQYF
d_gene: TRBD2
v_gene: TRBV27
abundance: few
j_gene: TRBJ2-3

CDR3nt: TGCAGTGCTAGTAAAAGCGGGAGTTACGAGCAGTACTTC
CDR3aa: CSASKSGSYEQYF
d_gene: TRBD2
v_gene: TRBV20-1
abundance: .
j_gene: TRBJ2-7

CDR3nt: TGTGCCAGCAGTTGGACAGGGGGTCTGGATGGCTACACCTTC
CDR3aa: CASSWTGGLDGYTF
d_gene: TRBD1
v_gene: TRBV6-2/TRBV6-3
abundance: .
j_gene: TRBJ1-2

CDR3nt: TGTGCCAGCAGCCCCCATACAGGGTCTGGCTACACCTTC
CDR3aa: CASSPHTGSGYTF
d_gene: .
v_gene: TRBV7-9
abundance: few
j_gene: TRBJ1-2

CDR3nt: TGTGCCAGCAGCCCACGGAAAGTTAGGTACAATGAGCAGTTCTTC
CDR3aa: CASSPRKVRYNEQFF
d_gene: .
v_gene: TRBV7-9
abundance: few
j_gene: TRBJ2-1

CDR3nt: TGTGCCAGCAGCCGAGGGACAGTTAGCTATGGCTACACCTTC
CDR3aa: CASSRGTVSYGYTF
d_gene: TRBD1
v_gene: TRBV7-2
abundance: few
j_gene: TRBJ1-2

CDR3nt: TGTGCCAGCAGCTTAGGCCATCTAGCGGTAAGCTCCTACAATGAGCAGTTCTTC
CDR3aa: CASSLGHLAVSSYNEQFF
d_gene: TRBD2
v_gene: TRBV7-2
abundance: .
j_gene: TRBJ2-1

CDR3nt: TGTGCCAGCAGCCTCGGACAGGGGAGGGACACTGAAGCTTTCTTT
CDR3aa: CASSLGQGRDTEAFF
d_gene: TRBD1
v_gene: TRBV7-8
abundance: .
j_gene: TRBJ1-1

CDR3nt: TGTGCCAGCAGTGGGGACCCTAGCAATCAGCCCCAGCATTTT
CDR3aa: CASSGDPSNQPQHF
d_gene: .
v_gene: TRBV28
abundance: few
j_gene: TRBJ1-5

CDR3nt: TGTGCCAGCAGTTTCGGGACTAGCGGCGGTTTTGGGCAGTTCTTC
CDR3aa: CASSFGTSGGFGQFF
d_gene: TRBD2
v_gene: TRBV28
abundance: .
j_gene: TRBJ2-1

CDR3nt: TGTGCCAGCATGACACCGAACTATGGCTACACCTTC
CDR3aa: CASMTPNYGYTF
d_gene: .
v_gene: TRBV6-5
abundance: .
j_gene: TRBJ1-2

CDR3nt: TGTGCCAGCTCGCCATCCCCGGCGGGTGGCTCCTACGAGCAGTACTTC
CDR3aa: CASSPSPAGGSYEQYF
d_gene: .
v_gene: TRBV18
abundance: .
j_gene: TRBJ2-7

CDR3nt: TGTGCCAGCAGCTTACTAGCGGGGAACACCGGGGAGCTGTTTTTT
CDR3aa: CASSLLAGNTGELFF
d_gene: TRBD2
v_gene: TRBV5-1
abundance: many
j_gene: TRBJ2-2

CDR3nt: TGTGCCAGCAGTTATGGAGGGGCCCTTAGCACAGATACGCAGTATTTT
CDR3aa: CASSYGGALSTDTQYF
d_gene: .
v_gene: TRBV6-5
abundance: many
j_gene: TRBJ2-3

CDR3nt: TGTGCCAGCAGTTTTGGCGGGATCGGTACAGATACGCAGTATTTT
CDR3aa: CASSFGGIGTDTQYF
d_gene: .
v_gene: TRBV28
abundance: many
j_gene: TRBJ2-3

CDR3nt: TGTGCCAGCAGCTTAGTAGGGGGGCGAACGGAGACCCAGTACTTC
CDR3aa: CASSLVGGRTETQYF
d_gene: .
v_gene: TRBV7-6
abundance: few
j_gene: TRBJ2-5

CDR3nt: TGTGCCAGTTTCTTGACGGAGAACACTGAAGCTTTCTTT
CDR3aa: CASFLTENTEAFF
d_gene: .
v_gene: TRBV27
abundance: .
j_gene: TRBJ1-1

CDR3nt: TGTGCCAGCAGTTTCACCCTCGGACGGACTTCTGGGGCCAACGTCCTGACTTTC
CDR3aa: CASSFTLGRTSGANVLTF
d_gene: .
v_gene: TRBV12-3/TRBV12-4
abundance: few
j_gene: TRBJ2-6

CDR3nt: TGTGCCAGCAGTCAATTGGGCAGAGGTGCCGATGAGCAGTTCTTC
CDR3aa: CASSQLGRGADEQFF
d_gene: .
v_gene: TRBV3-1
abundance: few
j_gene: TRBJ2-1

CDR3nt: TGTGCCAGCAGCTTATTATCATTCATCAAGGGGGAGACCCAGTACTTC
CDR3aa: CASSLLSFIKGETQYF
d_gene: .
v_gene: TRBV7-7
abundance: .
j_gene: TRBJ2-5

CDR3nt: TGTGCCAGCAGCCACGATCCAACTAGCGGGAGCACAGATACGCAGTATTTT
CDR3aa: CASSHDPTSGSTDTQYF
d_gene: TRBD2
v_gene: TRBV4-2
abundance: .
j_gene: TRBJ2-3